The clone carrying this T cell receptor (beta chain) has just one count. As yet, its antigen is unknown. Described time point: week 47, end of study. A 20-mer mutant IDH1 peptide at 300 ug was injected subcutaneously with topical imiquimod. This sample is part of a study of a mutant IDH1 vaccine in newly diagnosed glioma. This CDR3 is 16 amino acids long. The protocol was immunoSEQ multiplex PCR, while the TCRdb copy is restricted to in-frame clones and leaves out a portion. This sample has 75,000 to 95,000 clones, with nearly 90% found just once. V gene TRBV21-1 combines with J gene TRBJ2-7. TRBV21-1 represents a pseudogene. This sequence was found in a woman aged 45-65 years with glioma. Material: PBMCs, obtained from a glioma patient whose treatment included an IDH1 peptide vaccine. CDR3 residues: CASSKALSGQTYEQYF. CDR3 bases: TGTGCCAGCAGCAAAGCGCTTTCGGGGCAGACCTACGAGCAGTACTTC.